Described below is a single T cell receptor beta chain sequence and its context. Antigen specificity is unknown. These data come from a study of early T cells in non-severe SARS-CoV-2 infection. Study-wide context: With bulk RNA from unsorted whole blood as input, sequencing yielded unpaired chains.

Study-wide points: Matches to VDJdb favored anti-spike CD8 responses and missed private and CD4 specificities.

This CDR3 has 13 amino acids. Germline lookup yields CDR1 SGHTA and CDR2 FQGNSA. V lost 3 bases, J lost 5 bases, and 11 bases lay in between. Unique molecular identifiers were attached to individual cDNA molecules. TCRdb analysed the 5' RACE reads with MiXCR anew, one entry per CDR3 protein. This sample has 110,000 or so distinct CDR3 sequences, with 9.5% to 13% found just once. The V gene is TRBV7-2, the J gene TRBJ2-7; D is unresolved. The TCR comes from an adult who was a healthcare worker with PCR-confirmed SARS-CoV-2 infection or an uninfected control (not recorded which). Sequenced: whole blood. The CDR3 nucleotides read TGTGCCAGCAGCTTCTCTAGTCGGAACGAGCAGTACTTC. Translating gives CASSFSSRNEQYF.